This T cell receptor beta chain came from a study of response to subunit inactivated influenza vaccine. Comments on this clonotype: The antigen is not known.

CDR1 is SGHAT and CDR2 is FQNNGV in the germline V gene. The CDR3 extends over 12 amino acids. V was trimmed by 3 bases and J by 11 bases, leaving 10 bases between them. Findings and limits, study-wide: Each seasonal influenza vaccination recruits few new T cells, the authors suggested.

TCRdb re-derived calls from the RT-PCR reads in MiXCR, one entry per CDR3 protein. This table has under 800,000 distinct CDR3 sequences, 14% appearing once. The chain uses TRBV11-2 and TRBJ1-4; the D gene is possibly TRBD1 (5 bases). The sequencing here drew on PBMCs from blood, taken around 14 days before vaccination. The clonotype comes from a man aged 50-59 years who received an inactivated influenza vaccine. The CDR3 DNA reads TGTGCCAGCAGCTTTTCCCGGGGGAAACTGTTTTTT. It is translated as CASSFSRGKLFF.